The rows below give T cell receptor beta chains drawn from one sample of a study of T cell responses to AZD1222 COVID-19 vaccine. Method: immunoSEQ multiplex PCR; TCRdb's copy keeps in-frame clones and lacks some. This table holds about 140,000 clones, about 88% found once. Here the sequenced sample was peripheral blood, taken on day 0 of AZD1222 vaccination. The receptor source for this set is an adult in good health. CDR3s include the opening cysteine and the closing phenylalanine or tryptophan. Each record gives: J gene, clone size, V gene, D gene, CDR3 DNA, CDR3 protein. A D gene is named only where the DNA matches it firmly. The size entry is marked missing in some rows and otherwise reads once, few, many or a size class.

J gene: TRBJ2-3; clone size: -; V gene: TRBV5-1; D gene: TRBD1; CDR3 DNA: TGCGCCAGCAGCCGGGACAGAGAGTCGCAGTATTTT; CDR3 protein: CASSRDRESQYF
J gene: TRBJ2-5; clone size: -; V gene: TRBV28; D gene: -; CDR3 DNA: TGTGCCAGCAGTCCGGCAGCCAGGAAGAGGACCCAGTACTTC; CDR3 protein: CASSPAARKRTQYF
J gene: TRBJ1-5; clone size: -; V gene: TRBV7-8; D gene: -; CDR3 DNA: TGTGCCAGCAGCTTAGCGCCGGAGTATAGCAATCAGCCCCAGCATTTT; CDR3 protein: CASSLAPEYSNQPQHF
J gene: TRBJ2-2; clone size: -; V gene: TRBV11-2; D gene: -; CDR3 DNA: TGTGCCAGCAGCTTGAAGACCAGGGGAATTTACACCGGGGAGCTGTTTTTT; CDR3 protein: CASSLKTRGIYTGELFF
J gene: TRBJ2-1; clone size: -; V gene: TRBV5-1; D gene: -; CDR3 DNA: TGCGCCAGCAGCCCCGGGGTACAGAACAATGAGCAGTTCTTC; CDR3 protein: CASSPGVQNNEQFF
J gene: TRBJ1-4; clone size: -; V gene: TRBV4-1; D gene: -; CDR3 DNA: TGCGCCAGCAGCCAACAGGAGATAATGAAAAGGCTGTTTTTT; CDR3 protein: CASSQQEIMKRLFF
J gene: TRBJ1-1; clone size: -; V gene: TRBV7-9; D gene: -; CDR3 DNA: TGTGCCAGCAGCTTACTCGCGGGGAAGGCTGAAGCTTTCTTT; CDR3 protein: CASSLLAGKAEAFF
J gene: TRBJ1-2; clone size: -; V gene: TRBV15; D gene: -; CDR3 DNA: TGTGCCACCAGCAGAGAGTGGGGACCCTATGGCTACACCTTC; CDR3 protein: CATSREWGPYGYTF
J gene: TRBJ1-6; clone size: -; V gene: TRBV5-4; D gene: -; CDR3 DNA: TGTGCCAGCAGCCGGGGGTCTTCACCCCTCCACTTT; CDR3 protein: CASSRGSSPLHF
J gene: TRBJ1-2; clone size: -; V gene: TRBV6-6; D gene: -; CDR3 DNA: TGTGCCAGCAGTGCGACAGGATCCAGCGATGGCTACACCTTC; CDR3 protein: CASSATGSSDGYTF
J gene: TRBJ2-2; clone size: -; V gene: TRBV7-6; D gene: -; CDR3 DNA: TGTGCCAGCAGCTTAGTGGAGGGGGCGGCCGGGGAGCTGTTTTTT; CDR3 protein: CASSLVEGAAGELFF
J gene: TRBJ1-6; clone size: -; V gene: TRBV30; D gene: TRBD1; CDR3 DNA: TGTGCCTGGAGTACCACGACAGGGGGAAATTCACCCCTCCACTTT; CDR3 protein: CAWSTTTGGNSPLHF
J gene: TRBJ2-2; clone size: -; V gene: TRBV4-1; D gene: -; CDR3 DNA: TGCGCCAGCAGCCAAGAGACCGGGAATTTGGCCGGGGAGCTGTTTTTT; CDR3 protein: CASSQETGNLAGELFF
J gene: TRBJ2-7; clone size: -; V gene: TRBV7-8; D gene: -; CDR3 DNA: TGTGCCAGCAGCCCCTCAGGGGCCTACGAGCAGTACTTC; CDR3 protein: CASSPSGAYEQYF
J gene: TRBJ2-7; clone size: -; V gene: TRBV7-6; D gene: -; CDR3 DNA: TGTGCCAGCAGCTTAGCTGGGGGAGGGGGCAGAGAGCAGTACTTC; CDR3 protein: CASSLAGGGGREQYF
J gene: TRBJ1-1; clone size: -; V gene: TRBV7-7; D gene: -; CDR3 DNA: TGTGCTAGCAGCTTAAACAGGAACACTGAAGCTTTCTTT; CDR3 protein: CASSLNRNTEAFF
J gene: TRBJ1-2; clone size: -; V gene: TRBV5-5; D gene: -; CDR3 DNA: TGTGCCAGCAGCTTGGTGCTCCGGGGACTCTATGGCTACACCTTC; CDR3 protein: CASSLVLRGLYGYTF
J gene: TRBJ2-2; clone size: -; V gene: TRBV2; D gene: -; CDR3 DNA: TGTGCCAGCAGTGCCCAATTATCCGGCACCGGGGAGCTGTTTTTT; CDR3 protein: CASSAQLSGTGELFF
J gene: TRBJ1-5; clone size: -; V gene: TRBV28; D gene: -; CDR3 DNA: TGTGCCAGCAGTTTGAGGGGAGGTAGCAATCAGCCCCAGCATTTT; CDR3 protein: CASSLRGGSNQPQHF
J gene: TRBJ2-1; clone size: once; V gene: TRBV7-6; D gene: TRBD2; CDR3 DNA: TGTGCCAGCAGTCGCCAGGGGACTAGCGGGACCTACAATGAGCAGTTCTTC; CDR3 protein: CASSRQGTSGTYNEQFF
J gene: TRBJ1-2; clone size: -; V gene: TRBV5-4; D gene: -; CDR3 DNA: TGTGCCTGCCTGACCGTCACCTATGGCTACACCTTC; CDR3 protein: CACLTVTYGYTF
J gene: TRBJ1-2; clone size: -; V gene: TRBV28; D gene: TRBD1; CDR3 DNA: TGTGCCAGCAGTCAGCCCCCAGGGGGTAGTGGTCTTGACTATGGCTACACCTTC; CDR3 protein: CASSQPPGGSGLDYGYTF
J gene: TRBJ2-1; clone size: -; V gene: TRBV2; D gene: -; CDR3 DNA: TGTGCCAGCAGTGACGGCAGGACTCTTCGCAATGAGCAGTTCTTC; CDR3 protein: CASSDGRTLRNEQFF
J gene: TRBJ1-3; clone size: -; V gene: TRBV4-1; D gene: -; CDR3 DNA: TGCGCCAGCGACCCCGACGGAAGAGCTGGAAACACCATATATTTT; CDR3 protein: CASDPDGRAGNTIYF
J gene: TRBJ2-7; clone size: -; V gene: TRBV28; D gene: TRBD1; CDR3 DNA: TGTGCCAGCAGTTTAAGGACAGGGGGCTTAACCTACGAGCAGTACTTC; CDR3 protein: CASSLRTGGLTYEQYF
J gene: TRBJ1-2; clone size: -; V gene: TRBV6-6; D gene: -; CDR3 DNA: TGTGCCAGCAGAACAACAGTTTCCTATGGCTACACCTTC; CDR3 protein: CASRTTVSYGYTF
J gene: TRBJ1-2; clone size: once; V gene: TRBV2; D gene: TRBD1; CDR3 DNA: TGTGCCAGCAGTGACAGGGGGCGGGACGGCTACACCTTC; CDR3 protein: CASSDRGRDGYTF
J gene: TRBJ1-4; clone size: many; V gene: TRBV6-5; D gene: TRBD1; CDR3 DNA: TGTGCCAGCAGTCGACAGGGAGAAGCTTGGGAAAAACTGTTTTTT; CDR3 protein: CASSRQGEAWEKLFF
J gene: TRBJ2-1; clone size: -; V gene: TRBV4-1; D gene: TRBD2; CDR3 DNA: TGCGCCAGCAGCCAAGAAGGAAGCGGGAGGAGGGATGAGCAGTTCTTC; CDR3 protein: CASSQEGSGRRDEQFF
J gene: TRBJ2-1; clone size: -; V gene: TRBV24-1; D gene: TRBD1; CDR3 DNA: TGTGCCACCAGTGATTCCAAGGGGGCGAGATACAATGAGCAGTTCTTC; CDR3 protein: CATSDSKGARYNEQFF
J gene: TRBJ2-7; clone size: -; V gene: TRBV5-6; D gene: -; CDR3 DNA: TGTGCCAGCACTCGAGGTACGGGATTGACCTACGAGCAGTACTTC; CDR3 protein: CASTRGTGLTYEQYF
J gene: TRBJ1-3; clone size: -; V gene: TRBV27; D gene: -; CDR3 DNA: TGTGCCAGCAGTTTAGGAAGGGGAAACACCATATATTTT; CDR3 protein: CASSLGRGNTIYF
J gene: TRBJ1-2; clone size: -; V gene: TRBV19; D gene: -; CDR3 DNA: TGTGCCAGTAGTCTGACAGAGAACTATGGCTACACCTTC; CDR3 protein: CASSLTENYGYTF
J gene: TRBJ1-6; clone size: -; V gene: TRBV7-8; D gene: -; CDR3 DNA: TGTGCCAGCAGCTTAGCCTTCCTCCGGGGCTCGGATTCACCCCTCCACTTT; CDR3 protein: CASSLAFLRGSDSPLHF
J gene: TRBJ2-1; clone size: once; V gene: TRBV27; D gene: -; CDR3 DNA: TGTGCCAGCACCGACCCGACAGACAATGAGCAGTTCTTC; CDR3 protein: CASTDPTDNEQFF
J gene: TRBJ2-3; clone size: -; V gene: TRBV7-2; D gene: -; CDR3 DNA: TGTGCCAGCGCGGTCGGGGCCTCTAGCACAGATACGCAGTATTTT; CDR3 protein: CASAVGASSTDTQYF
J gene: TRBJ1-4; clone size: once; V gene: TRBV5-5; D gene: -; CDR3 DNA: TGTGCCAGCAGCTCCTACGGTACAACTAATGAAAAACTGTTTTTT; CDR3 protein: CASSSYGTTNEKLFF
J gene: TRBJ2-2; clone size: -; V gene: TRBV6-5; D gene: TRBD1; CDR3 DNA: TGTGCCAGCGGCCGGGACAGTGCGACAGGTGGGGAGCTGTTTTTT; CDR3 protein: CASGRDSATGGELFF
J gene: TRBJ1-2; clone size: -; V gene: TRBV12-5; D gene: TRBD1; CDR3 DNA: TGTGCTAGTGGTTTGGTCCCTACAGGGGGTAGGGATGGCTACACCTTC; CDR3 protein: CASGLVPTGGRDGYTF
J gene: TRBJ1-1; clone size: -; V gene: TRBV11-2; D gene: -; CDR3 DNA: TGTGCCAGCAGCTTAGATTCGCCATCGTGGGCTTTCTTT; CDR3 protein: CASSLDSPSWAFF
J gene: TRBJ1-1; clone size: -; V gene: TRBV6-1; D gene: -; CDR3 DNA: TGTGCCAGCAGTGAAATTTGGGTCGATGGTGAAGCTTTCTTT; CDR3 protein: CASSEIWVDGEAFF
J gene: TRBJ2-7; clone size: -; V gene: TRBV7-9; D gene: -; CDR3 DNA: TGTGCCAGCAGCCCCCCGGGGGCCTTCTACGAGCAGTACTTC; CDR3 protein: CASSPPGAFYEQYF
J gene: TRBJ2-1; clone size: -; V gene: TRBV4-1; D gene: TRBD2; CDR3 DNA: TGCGCCAGCAGAGAAACTAGCGGGAGGGTATTAAGTGGCGCCTACAATGAGCAGTTCTTC; CDR3 protein: CASRETSGRVLSGAYNEQFF
J gene: TRBJ2-2; clone size: -; V gene: TRBV15; D gene: -; CDR3 DNA: TGTGCCACCAGCAGAGACTCGGAGACCGGGGAGCTGTTTTTT; CDR3 protein: CATSRDSETGELFF
J gene: TRBJ2-1; clone size: -; V gene: TRBV5-1; D gene: TRBD2; CDR3 DNA: TGCGCCAGCAGCTTGTTCTCCCCAGGAAGCGGGGGGAATTCCTACAATGAGCAGTTCTTC; CDR3 protein: CASSLFSPGSGGNSYNEQFF
J gene: TRBJ2-7; clone size: -; V gene: TRBV5-1; D gene: TRBD1; CDR3 DNA: TGCGCCAGCAGCTTGGGAGGGACAGGGGGCGACGAGCAGTACTTC; CDR3 protein: CASSLGGTGGDEQYF
J gene: TRBJ1-1; clone size: -; V gene: TRBV6-4; D gene: -; CDR3 DNA: TGTGCCAGCAGTGACTCGAGAACAGGGCGAAGGACTGAAGCTTTCTTT; CDR3 protein: CASSDSRTGRRTEAFF
J gene: TRBJ1-2; clone size: -; V gene: TRBV7-2; D gene: -; CDR3 DNA: TGTGCCAGCAGCTTATTTTCCCCGGCGCAGGACCGCTATGGCTACACCTTC; CDR3 protein: CASSLFSPAQDRYGYTF
J gene: TRBJ2-6; clone size: -; V gene: TRBV18; D gene: -; CDR3 DNA: TGTGCCAGCTCGCTCGCTCCGGGTTCTGGGGCCAACGTCCTGACTTTC; CDR3 protein: CASSLAPGSGANVLTF
J gene: TRBJ1-4; clone size: -; V gene: TRBV5-1; D gene: -; CDR3 DNA: TGCGCCAGCAGCTTGGGGGAGCCCTACCAAAGAAATGAAAAACTGTTTTTT; CDR3 protein: CASSLGEPYQRNEKLFF
J gene: TRBJ2-5; clone size: -; V gene: TRBV7-6; D gene: TRBD2; CDR3 DNA: TGTGCCAGCAGCTTAGGACTAGCGTCCTCATGGACCCAGTACTTC; CDR3 protein: CASSLGLASSWTQYF